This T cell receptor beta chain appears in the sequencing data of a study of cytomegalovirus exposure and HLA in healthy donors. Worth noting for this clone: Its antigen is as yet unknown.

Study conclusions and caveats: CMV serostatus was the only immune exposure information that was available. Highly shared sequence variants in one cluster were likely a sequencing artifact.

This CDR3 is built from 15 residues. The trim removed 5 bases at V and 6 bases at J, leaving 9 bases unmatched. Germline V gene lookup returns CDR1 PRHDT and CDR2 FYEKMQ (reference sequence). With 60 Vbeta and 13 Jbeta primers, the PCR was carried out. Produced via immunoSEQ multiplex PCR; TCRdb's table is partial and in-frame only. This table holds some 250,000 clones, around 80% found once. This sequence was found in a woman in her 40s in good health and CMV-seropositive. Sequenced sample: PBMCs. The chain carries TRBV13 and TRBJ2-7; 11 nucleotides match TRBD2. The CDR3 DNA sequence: TGTGCCAGCAGCCTCCAACTAGCGGGAGTTGCCGAGCAGTACTTC. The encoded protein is CASSLQLAGVAEQYF.